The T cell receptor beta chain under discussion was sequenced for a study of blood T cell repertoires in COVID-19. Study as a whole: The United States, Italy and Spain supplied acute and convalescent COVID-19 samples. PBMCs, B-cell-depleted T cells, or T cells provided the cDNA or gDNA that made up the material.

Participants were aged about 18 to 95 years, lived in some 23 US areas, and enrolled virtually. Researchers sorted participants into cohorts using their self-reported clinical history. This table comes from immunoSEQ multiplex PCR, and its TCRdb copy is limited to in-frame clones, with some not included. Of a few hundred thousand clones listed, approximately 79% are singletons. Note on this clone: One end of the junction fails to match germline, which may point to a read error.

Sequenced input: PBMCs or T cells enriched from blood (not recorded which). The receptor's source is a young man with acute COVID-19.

CDR3 nucleotides: TGTGCCAGCAGCTTGGTAGGCGGGAGGGCCGGTTACAATGAGCAGTTCTTC. Amino acid sequence: CASSLVGGRAGYNEQFF. This chain links TRBV5-1 with TRBJ2-1; TRBD2 agrees at 9 bases. Looked up from germline, CDR1 is SGHRS and CDR2 is YFSETQ. This CDR3 contains 17 residues. The entire variable domain, with the rest obtained from reference TRBV5-1 and TRBJ2-1, is as follows: KAGVTQTPRYLIKTRGQQVTLSCSPISGHRSVSWYQQTPGQGLQFLFEYFSETQRNKGNFPGRFSGRQFSNSRSEMNVSTLELGDSALYLCASSLVGGRAGYNEQFFGPGTRLTVL.